This TCR beta chain originates from a study of breast tumors, draining lymph nodes, adjacent tissues. This clonotype has a count of ten or more. Antigen specificity is unknown. A junction boundary mismatches the germline segment, possibly from a read error. Germline assignment: CDR1 SGHRS and CDR2 YFSETQ. This CDR3 spans 13 amino acids. Notes on the study in general: Compared with lymph nodes, tumors were less diverse; compared with nontumor tissue, more. Data only fit, rather than demonstrated, lymph node origin of most tumor T cells. Compared with basal-like, luminal-like tumors shared significantly more repertoire with nontumor tissue. Findings are consistent with lymph node origin and intratumoral expansion of most tumor T cells.

TCRdb redid the calling of the multiplex PCR reads with MiXCR, one entry per CDR3 protein. The sample yields about 200,000 distinct CDR3 sequences, approximately 31% seen once. Axillary draining lymph nodes of breast cancer patients supplied the node samples. The genes are TRBV5-1 and TRBJ2-5, with a weak D call TRBD2 (6 bases). The source is a female donor with breast cancer. Some clones in this sample may be carry-over from other donors' samples. The sequencing sample was made of axillary lymph node tissue. The CDR3 coding sequence is TGTGCCAGCAGTTCGGGAGCGCAAGAGACCCAGTACTTC. Translating it yields CASSSGAQETQYF. Looking up the rest from reference TRBV5-1 and TRBJ2-5 gives the full variable domain: KAGVTQTPRYLIKTRGQQVTLSCSPISGHRSVSWYQQTPGQGLQFLFEYFSETQRNKGNFPGRFSGRQFSNSRSEMNVSTLELGDSALYLCASSSGAQETQYFGPGTRLLVL.